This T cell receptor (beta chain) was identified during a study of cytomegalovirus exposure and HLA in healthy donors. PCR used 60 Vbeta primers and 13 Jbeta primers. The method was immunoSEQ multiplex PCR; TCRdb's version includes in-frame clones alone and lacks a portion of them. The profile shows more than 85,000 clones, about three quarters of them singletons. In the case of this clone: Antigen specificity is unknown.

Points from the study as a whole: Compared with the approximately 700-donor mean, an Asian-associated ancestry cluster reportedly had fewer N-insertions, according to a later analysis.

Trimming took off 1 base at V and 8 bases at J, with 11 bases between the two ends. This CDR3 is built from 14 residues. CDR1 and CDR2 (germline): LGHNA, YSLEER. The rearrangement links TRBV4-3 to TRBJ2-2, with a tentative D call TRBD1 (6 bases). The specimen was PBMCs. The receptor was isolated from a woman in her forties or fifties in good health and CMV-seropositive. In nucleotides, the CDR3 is TGCGCCAGCAGCCAAGTAGGCAGGGGAGGGGAGCTGTTTTTT. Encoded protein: CASSQVGRGGELFF.